This TCR beta chain came from a study of T cells after yellow fever vaccination. A note on this clonotype: Its antigen remains unidentified.

TCRdb analysed the 5' RACE reads with MiXCR anew, one entry per CDR3 protein. This table has a few hundred thousand distinct CDR3 sequences, 6.5% to 8.5% appearing once. General study results and limits: On re-exposure, the response was weaker but peaked faster, at day 5 versus 15.

Material: CD4+ T cells sorted from PBMCs, obtained 15 days after the yellow fever booster vaccination. The receptor comes from a man aged 30 to 45 who received the YFV17D yellow fever vaccine.

CDR3 loop: CASSPFGNEQFF. The DNA of the CDR3 is TGTGCCAGCAGTCCTTTCGGCAATGAGCAGTTCTTC. The chain has TRBV6-2 or TRBV6-3 and TRBJ2-1; D gene ambiguous. This CDR3 has 12 amino acids. Germline V CDR1 and CDR2: MNHEY, SVGEGT. The V end lost 5 bases, the J end lost 6 bases, and 8 bases lay between the germline ends.